These 9 T cell receptor beta chains were all obtained from the same sample, sequenced in a study of T cells in Graves' hyperthyroidism and ophthalmopathy. TCR beta CDR3 regions were amplified from RNA transcripts. HTBI primers were employed in a first-round RT-PCR of the TCR CDR3. TCRdb processed the multiplex PCR reads anew with MiXCR; each CDR3 protein has one entry. The sample holds fewer than 850,000 distinct CDR3 sequences, roughly 17% seen once. Specimen: blood. The receptor source for this set is a man aged 50-60 years with Graves' hyperthyroidism.

This clonotype appeared a single time. This CDR3 reads CATSRDVAGWVTEAFF. CDR3 nucleotides: TGTGCCACCAGCAGAGATGTGGCAGGGTGGGTCACTGAAGCTTTCTTT. This chain links TRBV15 with TRBJ1-1; TRBD1 might be the D (5 bases). The CDR3 has 16 residues. V lost 0 bases and J lost 4, with 15 bases in between. Germline V gene data show CDR1 as LNHNV and CDR2 as YYDKDF (reference sequence).

About this clonotype itself: A much larger clone lies a single base off, so this may be a read error. The rearrangement links TRBV24-1 to TRBJ1-5; a weak D match, TRBD1 (5 bases). The CDR3 is made up of 18 amino acids. Germline CDR1 KGHDR, CDR2 SFDVKD. V was pared by 4 bases and J by 4 bases, with 22 bases between. CDR3 in DNA: TGTGCCACCAGTGACCCAGACGGGGGGGTCCCCCCTAATCAGCCCCAGCATTTT. This translates into CATSDPDGGVPPNQPQHF.

A few counts support this clonotype. J is TRBJ2-5 and V is TRBV7-9; D not resolved. CDR3 length: 15 amino acids. Trimming removed 0 bases at V and 4 bases at J, with 12 bases between. CDR1 is SEHNR, CDR2 FQNEAQ, per germline (reference sequence). The CDR3 is CASSLAQPGRETQYF. The DNA of the CDR3 is TGTGCCAGCAGCTTAGCGCAACCAGGACGAGAGACCCAGTACTTC.

At least ten counts were recorded for this clonotype. J is TRBJ1-2 and V is TRBV6-6, with a possible D match to TRBD1 (5 bases). This CDR3 region has 15 residues. Trimming pared 2 bases from V and 4 bases from J, leaving 14 bases between. In germline, CDR1 is MNHNY, CDR2 SVGAGI (reference sequence). In DNA form, the CDR3 reads TGTGCCAGCAGTTACGTGGGGGTCGATCTCTATGGCTACACCTTC. Protein product: CASSYVGVDLYGYTF.

The chain couples TRBV2 to TRBJ2-1, with TRBD2 as a possible D gene (6 bases). V was trimmed by 6 bases and J by 5 bases, leaving 14 bases between them. Germline V gene lookup returns CDR1 SNHLY and CDR2 FYNNEI. This CDR3 comprises 14 residues. DNA for the CDR3: TGTGCCAGCAGAGTTCCTAGCGCCGACAATGAGCAGTTCTTC. It encodes CASRVPSADNEQFF.

This clonotype was counted at least ten times. The J gene is TRBJ1-1, the V gene TRBV12-3 or TRBV12-4; D is unresolved. The CDR3 length is 12 residues. The V end lost 6 bases, the J end lost 4 bases, and 9 bases lay between the germline ends. The CDR3 bases are TGTGCCAGCAGCGGAGGCGGCACTGAAGCTTTCTTT. The encoded protein is CASSGGGTEAFF.

The genes are TRBV27 and TRBJ1-5; no firm D call. The V gene lost 8 bases and the J gene lost 4 bases, with 15 bases spanning the gap. Germline CDR1 MNHEY, CDR2 SMNVEV (reference sequence). The CDR3 spans 14 residues. In nucleotides, the CDR3 is TGTGCCAGCGCCAACTTTTTGGGGAATCAGCCCCAGCATTTT. This sequence encodes CASANFLGNQPQHF.

This clonotype has a handful of counts. The chain links TRBV4-3 to TRBJ1-4; D ambiguous. Germline V gene data show CDR1 as LGHNA and CDR2 as YSLEER. The CDR3 loop spans 18 amino acids. The V end lost 3 bases, the J end lost 0 bases, and 17 bases lay between the germline ends. CDR3 sequence: CASSHPTRTSTTNEKLFF. DNA for the CDR3: TGCGCCAGCAGCCACCCCACGAGAACTTCAACAACTAATGAAAAACTGTTTTTT.

The CDR3 region has the DNA TGTGCCAGCAGCAAAGACAGCTACTATGGCTACACCTTC. Protein sequence: CASSKDSYYGYTF. V gene TRBV6-1 combines with J gene TRBJ1-2; the D gene is possibly TRBD1 (5 bases). V lost 6 bases and J lost 3, with 11 bases in between. CDR1 is MNHNS, CDR2 SASEGT, per germline. The CDR3 is 13 amino acids.